This T cell receptor beta chain was captured in a study of identical twins listed by TCRdb under 2016. A note on the overall study: TCR alpha and beta repertoires from monozygotic twins, unrelated adults of various ages and cord blood were deep-sequenced to test whether fetal clonotypes persist. To rule out contamination, replicate twin experiments were performed at different times with different library preparation protocols.

This clonotype was found a few times. Its target antigen remains unknown. Nothing much larger sits one base from this clone, and base qualities are not available. Every donor in the study was a healthy Caucasian. The twin cohort consisted of three pairs of female monozygotic twins, all aged about 18 to 29 years. Peripheral blood mononuclear cells were the source from which RNA for the TCR libraries was isolated. The investigation overall reported the following: Fewer insertions were carried by abundant cord blood beta clonotypes, a similar but weaker trend appeared in young adult naive repertoires, and no such trend appeared in memory repertoires. Excess twin sharing in beta out-of-frame sequences was weaker because fewer shared sequences lowered the signal-to-noise ratio. Zero-insertion analyses could be partly confounded by invariant T cells such as MAIT and iNKT, although diverse VJ usage argued against such confounding for most clonotypes. Because the same donors could not be followed over many years, the conclusions depended on cross-sectional statistical analysis. In monozygotic twins, recombination models systematically underestimated out-of-frame TCR alpha sharing, but the models matched the sharing seen between unrelated individuals. Compared with coincidental sharing between unrelated individuals, out-of-frame TCR alpha sequences shared between twins had an excess of sequences with low generation probability.

The receptor library was made with 5' RACE. The run used an Illumina HiSeq 2000. A universal primer binding site was added through template switching, and the final cDNA carried a unique molecular identifier so that TCR cDNA molecules could be counted accurately. Specific primers in the conserved constant-segment region were used to synthesize first-strand cDNA for the TCR alpha and beta chains. To control for contamination, each cDNA library was double barcoded with a SMART-Mk sample barcode plus Illumina barcodes. TruSeq adapter sequences along with Illumina sample barcodes were introduced in two successive PCR steps. Sequencing of the TCR alpha and beta cDNA libraries was done on the Illumina HiSeq platform using custom primers. Processing in the source paper ran as follows. Unique molecular identifiers were extracted from raw reads with MiGEC, and CDR3 positions were determined with MiXCR. For each individual, recombination models were inferred using an EM algorithm with the repgenHMM and IGoR tools. Shared clonotypes were analyzed with the tcR package in R, and sharing was normalized by the product of cloneset sizes. To study raw recombination free of thymic and clonal selection effects, out-of-frame nonproductive sequences were analyzed. The public sequencing data were trimmed at Q25 with fastp and processed into clonotypes with MiXCR by TCRdb, which kept only in-frame beta chains. Under each unique CDR3 protein, matching rows form one entry showing the most common genes and DNA. These V and J calls are TCRdb output, not the study's own analysis. Counted in this sample were under 900,000 distinct CDR3 sequences; 9% to 15% of them appeared once. Jointly, the top ten make up 1.5% to 2% of the sample.

The same data also contributed to another study, on yellow fever vaccine responses in identical twins. The second publication reports: According to the authors, the vaccine-induced T cell response in identical twins seemed to be partly convergent and partly specific to each individual. In the study, vaccine-responding T cell clones were precisely tracked in identical twins.

Sequenced: PBMCs. The sequence derives from a woman in her late teens or twenties in good health.

CDR3 sequence: CATSRAIDRAETQYF. The nucleotide sequence is TGTGCCACCAGCAGGGCGATCGACAGGGCAGAGACCCAGTACTTC. This chain is built from TRBV15 and TRBJ2-5; the central 7 bases match TRBD1. V is trimmed back by 3 bases and J by 4 bases, and the junction contains 8 bases that no gene match accounts for. The CDR3 covers 15 residues, taking in both the cysteine and the phenylalanine. The read is trimmed to its CDR3 DNA, 45 bases read in frame from base 1. From a lookup of the germline V gene (reference sequence), CDR1 and CDR2 are LNHNV and YYDKDF.